These 19 T cell receptor beta chains originate from one sample sequenced in a study of blood T cell repertoires in COVID-19. TCRdb's copy holds only in-frame clones and misses some; the assay was immunoSEQ multiplex PCR. The sample has 60,000 or so clones; around 86% are singletons. The sequenced sample was peripheral blood. These TCRs come from a human donor in a cohort sampled during active COVID-19.

The J gene is TRBJ1-2, the V gene TRBV15; 7 bases are shared with TRBD1. The germline CDR1 and CDR2 sequences are LNHNV and YYDKDF (reference sequence). CDR3 size: 16 residues. V was pared by 0 bases and J by 4 bases, with 8 bases of the junction left unmatched. The CDR3 spells CATSRDEGARSYGYTF. The CDR3 nucleotides read TGTGCCACCAGCAGAGATGAGGGGGCACGAAGCTATGGCTACACCTTC.

J is TRBJ2-1 and V is TRBV5-1; maybe TRBD2 (7 bases). With 1 base removed from V and 6 bases from J, the gap between germline ends came to 17 bases. Germline V gene lookup returns CDR1 SGHRS and CDR2 YFSETQ. This CDR3 is built from 16 residues. The CDR3 sequence is CASSLLGGASVNEQFF. The CDR3 bases are TGCGCCAGCAGCTTGCTTGGGGGGGCCTCGGTCAATGAGCAGTTCTTC.

The chain couples TRBV7-6 to TRBJ2-1, with D perhaps TRBD1 (6 bases). Trimming stripped 3 bases from V and 2 bases from J, with 14 bases between. Germline CDR1 is SGHVS and CDR2 is FNYEAQ. CDR3 length: 16 residues. CDR3 residues: CASSFLDRRAYNEQFF. The CDR3 nucleotides are TGTGCCAGCAGCTTCCTCGACAGGAGAGCCTACAATGAGCAGTTCTTC.

The chain employs TRBV20-1 and TRBJ2-7; TRBD2 aligns across 9 bases. Germline CDR1 and CDR2: DFQATT and SNEGSKA (reference sequence). This CDR3 has 13 amino acids. With 3 bases clipped from V and 4 bases from J, the junction kept 4 bases outside the gene matches. CDR3 DNA: TGCAGTGCTAGTAGAGCGGGGGGATACGAGCAGTACTTC. Its protein is CSASRAGGYEQYF.

The rearrangement uses TRBV5-1 and TRBJ2-7; perhaps TRBD1 as D (5 bases). The germline CDR1 and CDR2 sequences are SGHRS and YFSETQ. Trimming took 2 bases from V and 7 from J, leaving 13 bases between them. The CDR3 consists of 13 residues. The CDR3 DNA sequence: TGCGCCAGCAGCTTAGGGGCCCTGGGGGAGCAGTACGTC. Translation: CASSLGALGEQYV.

The V call is TRBV28, the J call TRBJ2-1; D is unresolved. This CDR3 spans 12 amino acids. The germline CDR1 and CDR2 sequences are MDHEN and SYDVKM. Trimming left V 3 bases short and J 3 bases short, with 3 bases between. CDR3 sequence: CASSFIYNEQFF. CDR3 in DNA: TGTGCCAGCAGTTTTATCTACAATGAGCAGTTCTTC.

The rearrangement uses TRBV5-1 and TRBJ2-1; 7 bases align to TRBD2. The CDR3 extends over 16 amino acids. J gave up 1 base and V 0 bases, and 4 bases lay outside the gene matches. From germline, CDR1 is SGHRS and CDR2 YFSETQ. The CDR3 region has the DNA TGCGCCAGCAGCTTGGGTGCGCGGGGGTCCTACAATGAGCAGTTCTTC. This sequence encodes CASSLGARGSYNEQFF.

J is TRBJ2-3 and V is TRBV13, with D uncertain. V shed 2 bases and J shed 5 bases, with 11 bases lying between them. The germline V gene encodes CDR1 PRHDT and CDR2 FYEKMQ (reference sequence). The CDR3 has 14 amino acids. The CDR3 protein is CASSLSVLRDTQYF. Written as DNA, the CDR3 is TGTGCCAGCAGCTTAAGCGTATTACGAGATACGCAGTATTTT. Full variable domain (rest looked up from reference TRBV13 and TRBJ2-3): AAGVIQSPRHLIKEKRETATLKCYPIPRHDTVYWYQQGPGQDPQFLISFYEKMQSDKGSIPDRFSAQQFSDYHSELNMSSLELGDSALYFCASSLSVLRDTQYFGPGTRLTVL.

The J gene is TRBJ2-1, the V gene TRBV7-2; D gene unclear. Germline CDR1 and CDR2: SGHTA and FQGNSA. Deletions cut 6 bases from V and 6 bases from J, with 12 bases between. The CDR3 covers 13 residues. CDR3 in amino acids: CASRGFGGNEQFF. CDR3 bases: TGTGCCAGCAGAGGTTTCGGCGGCAATGAGCAGTTCTTC.

V and J are TRBV11-2 and TRBJ2-2, with TRBD1 matching over 7 bases. Per the germline V gene, CDR1 is SGHAT and CDR2 is FQNNGV. CDR3 size: 15 residues. The V segment lost 5 bases and the J segment 5 bases; nucleotides outside the gene matches: 8. The CDR3 bases are TGTGCCAGCAGCCCCAACAGGGGAAAGACCGGGGAGCTGTTTTTT. Translating it yields CASSPNRGKTGELFF.

The chain couples TRBV19 to TRBJ2-2, with 7 bases aligning to TRBD1. CDR1 and CDR2 from the germline V gene are LNHDA and SQIVND (reference sequence). CDR3 length equals 16 residues. Trimming removed 2 bases from V and 0 bases from J; junction bases left unmatched: 3. Here the CDR3 reads CASSIMGTANTGELFF. The CDR3 coding sequence is TGTGCCAGTAGTATAATGGGGACAGCGAACACCGGGGAGCTGTTTTTT.

The genes are TRBV7-2 and TRBJ2-5, with D possibly being TRBD2 (5 bases). V dropped 1 base and J dropped 0 bases, with 12 bases sitting between them. CDR3 length: 16 residues. Germline V gene sequence: CDR1 SGHTA, CDR2 FQGNSA. In nucleotides, the CDR3 is TGTGCCAGCAGCTTAGGCCTTAGGAGGTACCAAGAGACCCAGTACTTC. Its protein is CASSLGLRRYQETQYF.

The genes are TRBV12-3 or TRBV12-4 and TRBJ2-7; TRBD2 might be the D (5 bases). CDR3 length: 13 residues. Trimming left V 0 bases short and J 3 bases short, with 6 bases between. Here the CDR3 DNA reads TGTGCCAGCAGTTTAGCCCGGGGCTACGAGCAGTACGTC. It codes for CASSLARGYEQYV.

The chain carries TRBV5-1 and TRBJ1-4; 7 positions match TRBD1. CDR3 size: 16 residues. V lost 1 base and J lost 4; bases outside the gene matches: 7. Looked up from germline, CDR1 is SGHRS and CDR2 is YFSETQ. The CDR3 region has the DNA TGCGCCAGCAGCTTGAAACCGGGACAGATTAATGAAAAACTGTTTTTT. Protein: CASSLKPGQINEKLFF.

The gene calls are TRBV24-1 and TRBJ2-5; 12 nucleotides align to TRBD1. Germline V gene data show CDR1 as KGHDR and CDR2 as SFDVKD. The CDR3 extends over 16 amino acids. V was clipped by 4 bases and J by 4 bases; unmatched bases: 6. The DNA of the CDR3 is TGTGCCACCAGTGACTCGGGACAGGGGGCAGCAGAGACCCAGTACTTC. It encodes CATSDSGQGAAETQYF.

The chain uses TRBV7-9 and TRBJ2-5; perhaps TRBD1 as D (6 bases). Germline V gives CDR1 SEHNR, CDR2 FQNEAQ (reference sequence). The length of the CDR3 is 16 residues. The V end lost 5 bases, the J end lost 3 bases, and 19 bases lay between the germline ends. Here the CDR3 reads CASSHIRTEYEETQYF. DNA of the CDR3: TGTGCCAGCAGCCATATAAGGACAGAATATGAAGAGACCCAGTACTTC.

V usage is TRBV30 and J usage is TRBJ2-3; perhaps TRBD2 as D (5 bases). The CDR3 length is 15 residues. Germline V gives CDR1 GTSNPN, CDR2 SVGIG (reference sequence). Trimming left V 0 bases short and J 3 bases short, with 13 bases between. This CDR3 reads CAWSVPASRTDTQYF. The CDR3 DNA follows: TGTGCCTGGAGTGTACCGGCTAGCAGAACAGATACGCAGTATTTT. The full variable domain, completed using reference TRBV30 and TRBJ2-3, is SQTIHQWPATLVQPVGSPLSLECTVEGTSNPNLYWYRQAAGRGLQLLFYSVGIGQISSEVPQNLSASRPQDRQFILSSKKLLLSDSGFYLCAWSVPASRTDTQYFGPGTRLTVL.

J is TRBJ2-7 and V is TRBV28; D is possibly TRBD1 (6 bases). The CDR3 loop spans 14 amino acids. Per the germline V gene, CDR1 is MDHEN and CDR2 is SYDVKM. V dropped 4 bases and J dropped 2 bases, with 12 bases sitting between them. The CDR3 bases are TGTGCCAGCAGTTCACTCGGACAGCCCTACGAGCAGTACGTC. Its protein is CASSSLGQPYEQYV.

The chain combines TRBV10-2 with TRBJ1-2; a weak D match, TRBD1 (5 bases). CDR3 length equals 14 residues. V lost 3 bases to trimming and J lost 6 bases, with 14 bases between them. Germline V gene sequence: CDR1 WSHSY, CDR2 SAAADI. The CDR3 here is CASSDWGLTDGYTF. The CDR3 DNA is TGCGCCAGCAGTGACTGGGGACTAACTGATGGCTACACCTTC.